The rows below give T cell receptor beta chains drawn from one sample of a study of cytomegalovirus exposure and HLA in healthy donors. Using immunoSEQ multiplex PCR, the repertoire was profiled, and TCRdb retains in-frame clones only, with some absent. There are about 190,000 clones in the sample; less than 90% occur only once, and roughly 0.32% lies in the top ten. Sample: PBMCs. These receptors all come from a woman under 40 in good health and CMV-seronegative. Both conserved end residues are part of each CDR3. D genes are given only for firm matches. The size field is filled for only some rows; it gives once, few, many or a size class.

TRBV5-1	TRBD1	.	TRBJ2-1	TGCGCCAGCAGGATAGGGACAGGGACCAACAATGAGCAGTTCTTC	CASRIGTGTNNEQFF
TRBV28	TRBD1	.	TRBJ1-6	TGTGCCAGCAGCCCCCTGGACAGGGGAAATTCACCCCTCCACTTT	CASSPLDRGNSPLHF
TRBV28	TRBD1	.	TRBJ1-5	TGTGCCAGCAGCCGGGACAGGGGGCAAGGCCAGCCCCAGCATTTT	CASSRDRGQGQPQHF
TRBV9	TRBD2	.	TRBJ2-1	TGTGCCAGCAGCGTAGGACTAGCGGGGGGTAGCTCCTACAATGAGCAGTTCTTC	CASSVGLAGGSSYNEQFF
TRBV6-1	TRBD1	.	TRBJ1-1	TGTGCCAGCACCCTCAGGGGGAGCACTGAAGCTTTCTTT	CASTLRGSTEAFF
TRBV19	.	few	TRBJ1-5	TGTGCCAGTAGTCCCTGGGACACAAATCAGCCCCAGCATTTT	CASSPWDTNQPQHF
TRBV20-1	.	.	TRBJ2-1	TGCAGTGCTAGAGATCTCCATGAGCAGTTCTTC	CSARDLHEQFF
TRBV5-1	TRBD1	.	TRBJ1-2	TGCGCCAGCAGCTCCGGGACAGGGATGAGTTACTACACCTTC	CASSSGTGMSYYTF
TRBV5-1	.	few	TRBJ1-1	TGCGCCAGCAGCTTGGAAGGGGGTGACACTGAAGCTTTCTTT	CASSLEGGDTEAFF
TRBV28	.	.	TRBJ1-2	TGTGCCAGCAGTCGTCCGAGGGGACTTGTCTACACCTTC	CASSRPRGLVYTF
TRBV12-2	.	.	TRBJ1-2	TGTGCAAGTCGCTTAGATTTGAGGGGCTACACCTTC	CASRLDLRGYTF
TRBV14	.	.	TRBJ2-1	TGTGCCAGCAGCCGTAGCACCTACAATGAGCAGTTCTTC	CASSRSTYNEQFF
TRBV7-6	TRBD2	.	TRBJ2-7	TGTGCCAGCAGCTTAGGCGGGGGCTCCTACGAGCAGTACTTC	CASSLGGGSYEQYF
TRBV30	.	.	TRBJ2-2	TGTGCCTGGACCCGGTCCGGGGAGCTGTTTTTT	CAWTRSGELFF
TRBV2	.	.	TRBJ1-2	TGTGCCAGCAGTACGTTCGGAGTCAACTATGGCTACACCTTC	CASSTFGVNYGYTF
TRBV18	.	.	TRBJ2-7	TGTGCCAGCTCATACCACCCGGACAGTACCTACGAGCAGTACTTC	CASSYHPDSTYEQYF
TRBV10-2	.	.	TRBJ1-6	TGCGCCAGCAGTGAGATGGGAAAGGGGCCTCCCCATAATTCACCCCTCCACTTT	CASSEMGKGPPHNSPLHF
TRBV9	TRBD2	.	TRBJ2-1	TGTGCCAGCAGCGGACTAGCGGGAGTCGGGGGTGAGCAGTTCTTC	CASSGLAGVGGEQFF
TRBV10-3	.	.	TRBJ1-5	TGTGCCATCAGTGATGGGGGGACTCAGCCCCAGCATTTT	CAISDGGTQPQHF
TRBV18	TRBD1	.	TRBJ1-5	TGTGCCAGCTCATCAGGGACAGGGGATTATCAGCCCCAGCATTTT	CASSSGTGDYQPQHF
TRBV28	TRBD2	.	TRBJ2-5	TGTGCCAGCACCCTTACGACTAGCGGGAGAAAGACCCAGTACTTC	CASTLTTSGRKTQYF
TRBV5-1	.	.	TRBJ1-1	TGCGCCAGCAGCTTGGCCGGGGGATACACTGAAGCTTTCTTT	CASSLAGGYTEAFF
TRBV27	.	.	TRBJ1-5	TGTGCCAGCCGTTTGGTAGGGGGTGGATTAGGCAATCAGCCCCAGCATTTT	CASRLVGGGLGNQPQHF
TRBV27	TRBD1	.	TRBJ2-5	TGTGCCAGCAGTTTACAGGGGGCGAATTGGGAGACCCAGTACTTC	CASSLQGANWETQYF
TRBV7-8	.	.	TRBJ1-1	TGTGCCAGCAGTTGGGGAGGGCCGAACACTGAAGCTTTCTTT	CASSWGGPNTEAFF
TRBV6-6	TRBD2	once	TRBJ2-7	TGTGCCAGCAACCTACTAGCGGGAGCGAGCGAGCAGTACTTC	CASNLLAGASEQYF
TRBV10-1	TRBD2	.	TRBJ2-1	TGCGCCAGCAGCCCAAACCTAGCGGGATCTTACAATGAGCAGTTCTTC	CASSPNLAGSYNEQFF
TRBV21-1	.	.	TRBJ1-1	TGTGCCAGCAGCAAAGTTGGAGCGAACACTGAAGCTTTCTTT	CASSKVGANTEAFF